The 3 T cell receptor beta chains below come from one sample, sequenced in a study of cytomegalovirus exposure and HLA in healthy donors. The repertoire was sequenced with immunoSEQ multiplex PCR; TCRdb's copy has only in-frame clones and lacks some. Among tens of thousands of clones listed, around 90% were seen once. The specimen sequenced was PBMCs. These receptors were obtained from a woman in her twenties or thirties in good health and CMV-seronegative.

This chain uses TRBV5-5 with TRBJ1-5; D gene unclear. The germline V and J ends were trimmed by 4 bases and 4 bases, with 12 bases remaining between them. The CDR3 covers 14 residues. Per germline, CDR1 SGHKS and CDR2 YYEKEE (reference sequence). The chain's CDR3 is CASSHGRGNQPQHF. CDR3 in DNA: TGTGCCAGCAGCCATGGCCGCGGTAATCAGCCCCAGCATTTT.

V usage is TRBV5-1 and J usage is TRBJ1-1; D perhaps matches TRBD1 (5 bases). The V end was cut by 0 bases, the J end by 10 bases, with 25 bases between. The CDR3 length is 17 residues. Germline V gives CDR1 SGHRS, CDR2 YFSETQ. CDR3 DNA: TGCGCCAGCAGCTTGGGAGGGACTTCCCAGAAACTACTTCCAGCTTTCTTT. It codes for CASSLGGTSQKLLPAFF.

This clone has just one count. The J gene is TRBJ2-1, the V gene TRBV2, with 13 bases that match TRBD2. CDR1 SNHLY and CDR2 FYNNEI come from the germline V gene. The trim removed 8 bases at V and 9 bases at J, leaving 7 bases unmatched. The CDR3 sequence is 14 residues long. The CDR3 coding sequence is TGTGCCAGCTTCTTTGGACTAGCGGGAGCTGAGCAGTTCTTC. Amino acid sequence: CASFFGLAGAEQFF.